The 5 T cell receptor beta chains in this list originate from one sample, sequenced in a study of blood T cell repertoires in COVID-19. Here immunoSEQ multiplex PCR was the method, and the copy in TCRdb shows in-frame clones only, minus some. The sample holds 78,000 or so clones, 83% seen once. The sample was peripheral blood. Receptor source: a woman aged 55 to 70 with acute or convalescent COVID-19.

The CDR3 DNA is TGTGCCAGCAAGGCGGTCCACACAGATACGCAGTATTTT. Amino acid sequence: CASKAVHTDTQYF. V usage is TRBV6-6 and J usage is TRBJ2-3; unclear D gene. V lost 7 bases, J lost 2 bases, and 10 bases lay in between. Germline loops: CDR1 MNHNY, CDR2 SVGAGI (reference sequence). The CDR3 extends over 13 amino acids.

The genes are TRBV25-1 and TRBJ1-2; 7 nucleotides agree with TRBD1. J was trimmed by 3 bases and V by 2 bases; bases with no gene match: 3. Germline CDR1 reads MGHDK; CDR2 reads SYGVNS. The CDR3 sequence is 14 residues long. CDR3 loop: CASSEQTGYYGYTF. In nucleotides, the CDR3 is TGTGCCAGCAGTGAACAGACAGGGTACTATGGCTACACCTTC.

V usage is TRBV5-5 and J usage is TRBJ2-7; 7 nucleotides match TRBD1. CDR1 is SGHKS and CDR2 is YYEKEE in the germline V gene (reference sequence). J gave up 1 base and V 2 bases, and 9 bases lay outside the gene matches. This CDR3 is 16 amino acids long. The CDR3 region is CASSFRGGVGSYEQYF. The DNA for the CDR3 is TGTGCCAGCAGCTTTAGAGGGGGCGTTGGATCCTACGAGCAGTACTTC. Full variable domain (remainder filled in from reference TRBV5-5 and TRBJ2-7): DAGVTQSPTHLIKTRGQQVTLRCSPISGHKSVSWYQQVLGQGPQFIFQYYEKEERGRGNFPDRFSARQFPNYSSELNVNALLLGDSALYLCASSFRGGVGSYEQYFGPGTRLTVT.

The genes are TRBV19 and TRBJ1-3; TRBD1 agrees at 7 bases. From germline, CDR1 is LNHDA and CDR2 SQIVND (reference sequence). The CDR3 is made up of 13 amino acids. Trimming at V came to 7 bases and at J to 4 bases, leaving 4 bases not matched to a gene. CDR3 in amino acids: CASTTDRGNTIYF. DNA of the CDR3: TGTGCCAGTACTACGGACAGGGGAAACACCATATATTTT.

The gene calls are TRBV2 and TRBJ1-5; 8 bases agree with TRBD1. This CDR3 contains 14 residues. J was trimmed by 5 bases and V by 7 bases; bases with no gene match: 7. Per the germline V gene, CDR1 is SNHLY and CDR2 is FYNNEI. The CDR3: CASTVGQGDQPQHF. The CDR3 region has the DNA TGTGCCAGCACGGTCGGACAGGGTGATCAGCCCCAGCATTTT.